The clone carrying this TCR beta chain was counted ten times or more. The antigen remains undetermined. Trimming took 6 bases from V and 5 from J; bases not matched to a gene: 7. Germline CDR1 SQVTM, CDR2 ANQGSEA. This CDR3 is 13 amino acids long. These data are taken from a study of prognosis after radiotherapy for stage I lung cancer. Study information: Distant metastasis occurred in a few patients at a median of approximately seven months after radiotherapy, while 15 showed no significant progression. The study's findings and limits: Counted unique TCR clones declined after stereotactic body radiation therapy (median approximately 9,100 versus 7,200). Post-treatment Shannon entropy following stereotactic body radiation therapy was lower among patients who developed distant metastases. A difference in TRBV and TRBJ gene usage was reportedly seen between patients with and without metastases.

Researchers used two-round multiplex PCR to amplify TCR beta CDR3 starting from genomic DNA. Each TRBV and TRBJ gene had its own primer in the first PCR round. TCRdb processed the multiplex PCR reads anew with MiXCR; each CDR3 protein has one entry. The sample shows about 16,000 distinct CDR3 sequences, less than 55% of them seen only once. The sequence was obtained from a donor over 45 with non-small cell lung cancer. The sample was PBMCs, taken before or after stereotactic body radiation therapy (not recorded which). This chain links TRBV29-1 with TRBJ2-3, with 8 bases fitting TRBD1. The CDR3 DNA reads as TGCAGCGTCAGGACAGGGACGGGAGATACGCAGTATTTT. It translates to CSVRTGTGDTQYF.